The table lists the clone carrying this T cell receptor (beta chain) with a few counts. The antigen is undetermined. The sample is drawn from a study of regulatory T cells in long-lasting Graves disease. Study-wide findings and caveats: There was favoring of TRBV28, TRBJ1-2 and TRBJ2-5 in persistent disease. The analysis examined peripheral blood only and excluded thyroid tissue.

Time point given: persistent/refractory GD, antithyroid drugs over 5 years with positive TRAb. From PBMCs, RNA was extracted and then used to make the TCR library. As collected, the peripheral blood samples measured 7.5 to 9 milliliters each and went into EDTA tubes. Looked up from germline, CDR1 is SQVTM and CDR2 is ANQGSEA. Trimming left V 4 bases short and J 7 bases short, with 14 bases between. The CDR3 covers 12 residues. Arm-PCR of CDR3 regions and iRepertoire HTBI primers were the basis on which TCR beta libraries were built. TCRdb reprocessed the multiplex PCR reads via MiXCR and lists one record per CDR3 protein. The sample lists approximately 290,000 distinct CDR3 sequences, 22% occurring once.

This sequence was found in a female donor with Graves disease. The chain employs TRBV29-1 and TRBJ2-7; D might be TRBD1 (5 bases). The sequences come from peripheral blood mononuclear cells (PBMCs), collected when the disease was refractory, from a patient treated with antithyroid drugs. The CDR3 spells CSVGKGAREQYF. CDR3 DNA: TGCAGCGTTGGGAAAGGGGCGCGTGAGCAGTACTTC.